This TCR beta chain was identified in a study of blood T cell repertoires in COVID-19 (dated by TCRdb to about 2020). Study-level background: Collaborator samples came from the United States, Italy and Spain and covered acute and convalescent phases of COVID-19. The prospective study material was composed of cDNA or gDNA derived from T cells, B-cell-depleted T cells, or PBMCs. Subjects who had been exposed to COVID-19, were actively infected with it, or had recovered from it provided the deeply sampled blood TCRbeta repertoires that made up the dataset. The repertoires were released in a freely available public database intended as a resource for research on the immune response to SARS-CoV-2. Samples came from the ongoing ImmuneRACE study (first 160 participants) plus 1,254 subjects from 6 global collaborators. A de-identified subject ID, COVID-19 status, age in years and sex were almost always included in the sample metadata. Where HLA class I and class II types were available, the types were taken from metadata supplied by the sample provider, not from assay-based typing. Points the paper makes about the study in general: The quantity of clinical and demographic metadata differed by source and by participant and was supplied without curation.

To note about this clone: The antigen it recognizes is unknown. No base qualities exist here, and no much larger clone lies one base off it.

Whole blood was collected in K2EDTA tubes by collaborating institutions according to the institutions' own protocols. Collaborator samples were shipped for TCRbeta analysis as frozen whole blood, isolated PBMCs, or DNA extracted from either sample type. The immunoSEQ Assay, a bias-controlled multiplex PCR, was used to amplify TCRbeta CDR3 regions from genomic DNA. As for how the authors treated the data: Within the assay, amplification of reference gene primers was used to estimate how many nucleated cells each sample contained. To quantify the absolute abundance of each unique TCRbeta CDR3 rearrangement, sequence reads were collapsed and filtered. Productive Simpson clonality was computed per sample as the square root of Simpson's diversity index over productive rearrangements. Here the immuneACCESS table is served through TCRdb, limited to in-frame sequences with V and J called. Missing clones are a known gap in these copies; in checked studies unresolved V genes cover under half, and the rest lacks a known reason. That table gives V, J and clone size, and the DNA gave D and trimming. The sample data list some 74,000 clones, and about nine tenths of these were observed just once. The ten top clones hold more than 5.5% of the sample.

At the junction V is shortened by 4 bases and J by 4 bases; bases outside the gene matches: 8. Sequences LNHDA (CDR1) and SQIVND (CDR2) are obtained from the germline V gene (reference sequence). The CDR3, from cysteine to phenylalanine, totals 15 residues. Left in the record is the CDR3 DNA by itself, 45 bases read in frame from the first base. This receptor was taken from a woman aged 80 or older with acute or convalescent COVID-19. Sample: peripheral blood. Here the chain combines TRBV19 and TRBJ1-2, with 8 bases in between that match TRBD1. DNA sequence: TGTGCCAGTAGTAGCCCAGGACAGGGCCCCTATGGCTACACCTTC. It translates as CASSSPGQGPYGYTF.